The 21 T cell receptor beta chains below all came from one sample that was sequenced in a study of beta chain features in type 1 diabetes. Study results and limitations: A moderate, significant TCRB CDR3 shortening appeared in type 1 diabetes across four CD4+ subsets.

Reverse transcribing all isolated RNA meant expressed TCRB transcripts were sequenced. Some clones are missing from TCRdb's copy, which holds only in-frame ones; the method was immunoSEQ multiplex PCR. The sample includes a few hundred thousand clones, around 16% of them seen just once. These receptors' antigens are unknown. The sequencing input was naive CD4+ T cells from blood. Receptors originate from a young man with type 1 diabetes.

The V and J genes are TRBV14 and TRBJ2-7, with 13 bases matching TRBD2. Looked up from germline, CDR1 is SGHDN and CDR2 is FVKESK. V lost 4 bases, J lost 3 bases, and 3 bases stayed unmatched. CDR3 length equals 15 residues. CDR3 loop: CASSRWTSGSYEQYF. The CDR3 DNA sequence: TGTGCCAGCAGCCGATGGACTAGCGGGAGCTACGAGCAGTACTTC.

The rearrangement uses TRBV11-2 and TRBJ2-1; TRBD1 is a possible D gene (6 bases). Trimming took 5 bases from V and 8 from J, leaving 10 bases between them. CDR1 is SGHAT, CDR2 FQNNGV, per germline. The CDR3 is 12 residues long. The CDR3 DNA reads as TGTGCCAGCAGCGCAACAGGGTATGAGCAGTTCTTC. This codes for CASSATGYEQFF. Filled out from reference TRBV11-2 and TRBJ2-1, the complete variable domain reads EAGVAQSPRYKIIEKRQSVAFWCNPISGHATLYWYQQILGQGPKLLIQFQNNGVVDDSQLPKDRFSAERLKGVDSTLKIQPAKLEDSAVYLCASSATGYEQFFGPGTRLTVL.

This clone has only a few counts. The CDR3 bases are TGTGCCAGCAGCTTCGGGTCCGACCCGAAGCAGTACTTC. Translated: CASSFGSDPKQYF. The chain recombines TRBV7-9 with TRBJ2-7; no reliable D call. The V gene's germline CDR1 is SEHNR and CDR2 FQNEAQ (reference sequence). Trimming shortened V by 3 bases and J by 8 bases, and 14 bases separated the two germline ends. This CDR3 is built from 13 residues.

There are a few counts of this clone. The rearrangement joins TRBV4-3 to TRBJ1-1; D remains ambiguous. The CDR3 has 15 residues. Germline CDR1 reads LGHNA; CDR2 reads YSLEER. V dropped 1 base and J dropped 0 bases, with 9 bases sitting between them. Here the CDR3 DNA reads TGCGCCAGCAGCCAAGGAATCGTGATGAACACTGAAGCTTTCTTT. It translates to CASSQGIVMNTEAFF.

The chain is built from TRBV9 and TRBJ2-3; the match to TRBD2 covers 8 bases. V trimming: 7 bases; J trimming: 1 base; junction bases outside the gene matches: 5. CDR3 length: 14 residues. Germline-derived CDR1 and CDR2 are SGDLS and YYNGEE. The CDR3 DNA is TGTGCCAGCGGCGGGGGGCTGGGCACAGATACGCAGTATTTT. Translation: CASGGGLGTDTQYF.

The CDR3 spells CASSSPDRDYEQYF. The CDR3 DNA is TGTGCCAGCAGCTCCCCGGACAGGGACTACGAGCAGTACTTC. The chain carries TRBV28 and TRBJ2-7; 8 nucleotides agree with TRBD1. V was clipped by 6 bases and J by 3 bases; unmatched bases: 7. Germline lookup yields CDR1 MDHEN and CDR2 SYDVKM. The CDR3 is 14 amino acids.

This clone was counted a few times. At the DNA level, this CDR3 is encoded by other sequences in the same sample as well. The rearrangement links TRBV18 to TRBJ2-5, with D hard to call. The V and J ends lost 3 bases and 5 bases respectively, with 4 bases between them. The CDR3 runs to 11 residues. CDR1 and CDR2 from the germline V gene are KGHSH and LQKENI. The CDR3 is CASSPGETQYF. CDR3 sequence (DNA): TGTGCCAGCTCACCGGGGGAGACCCAGTACTTC.

This clone was found a few times. V usage is TRBV28 and J usage is TRBJ2-1; 8 nucleotides line up with TRBD1. Trimming removed 5 bases from V and 10 bases from J; junction bases left unmatched: 10. The germline V gene has CDR1 MDHEN and CDR2 SYDVKM. There are 14 residues in the CDR3. This CDR3 is CASSLRQGMEEQFF. The CDR3 bases are TGTGCCAGCAGTCTCCGACAGGGGATGGAGGAGCAGTTCTTC.

V and J are TRBV29-1 and TRBJ1-2, with D maybe TRBD1 (6 bases). Trimming removed 7 bases at V and 8 bases at J, with 14 bases between. This CDR3 has 11 residues. Germline loops: CDR1 SQVTM, CDR2 ANQGSEA. The CDR3 spells CSGRHRDGYTF. In DNA, the CDR3 is TGCAGCGGCCGACACAGGGACGGCTACACCTTC. Together with reference TRBV29-1 and TRBJ1-2, the CDR3 gives the full variable domain: SAVISQKPSRDICQRGTSLTIQCQVDSQVTMMFWYRQQPGQSLTLIATANQGSEATYESGFVIDKFPISRPNLTFSTLTVSNMSPEDSSIYLCSGRHRDGYTFGSGTRLTVV.

This clone has a handful of counts. The chain joins TRBV19 to TRBJ2-4; D is possibly TRBD1 (6 bases). V lost 7 bases to trimming and J lost 7 bases, with 11 bases between them. CDR3 length equals 12 residues. Germline values: CDR1 LNHDA, CDR2 SQIVND (reference sequence). The DNA of the CDR3 is TGTGCCAGTAACCACAGGGAGAACATTCAGTACTTC. Protein product: CASNHRENIQYF.

The table lists this clone with a few counts. This chain connects TRBV19 to TRBJ2-1, with D perhaps TRBD1 (5 bases). The CDR3 spans 15 residues. In germline, CDR1 is LNHDA, CDR2 SQIVND (reference sequence). Deletions cut 3 bases from V and 6 bases from J, with 15 bases between. The CDR3, as DNA: TGTGCCAGTAGTATTAGGGGCAGAGCACCCAATGAGCAGTTCTTC. It is translated as CASSIRGRAPNEQFF.

This clone was counted a single time. CDR3 DNA: TGCAGTGCTAGGACCCACTACGAGCAGTACTTC. Protein: CSARTHYEQYF. This chain joins TRBV20-1 and TRBJ2-7; D gene uncertain. Deletions cut 3 bases from V and 3 bases from J, with 6 bases between. The CDR3 length is 11 residues. Germline values: CDR1 DFQATT, CDR2 SNEGSKA (reference sequence).

The chain carries TRBV15 and TRBJ2-3, with TRBD1 as a possible D gene (6 bases). Germline CDR1 LNHNV, CDR2 YYDKDF (reference sequence). This CDR3 spans 14 amino acids. Trimming shortened V by 0 bases and J by 9 bases, and 13 bases separated the two germline ends. CDR3 residues: CATSRDPDSTTQYF. The CDR3 DNA is TGTGCCACCAGCAGAGATCCGGACAGCACAACGCAGTATTTT.

The rearrangement joins TRBV30 to TRBJ1-1, with D unclear. This CDR3 has 11 residues. Trimming shortened V by 3 bases and J by 4 bases, and 6 bases separated the two germline ends. CDR1 is GTSNPN and CDR2 is SVGIG in the germline V gene (reference sequence). In DNA form, the CDR3 reads TGTGCCTGGAGCGCAGTCACTGAAGCTTTCTTT. Encoded protein: CAWSAVTEAFF.

V gene TRBV9 combines with J gene TRBJ1-2; possibly TRBD1 for D (5 bases). CDR3 length: 13 residues. Germline CDR1 SGDLS, CDR2 YYNGEE. V lost 0 bases, J lost 7 bases, and 10 bases lay in between. This CDR3 reads CASSVVWGTGYTF. The CDR3 DNA reads as TGTGCCAGCAGCGTAGTATGGGGGACTGGCTACACCTTC.

V gene TRBV29-1 combines with J gene TRBJ2-1; tentatively, D is TRBD2 (5 bases). Trimming removed 3 bases from V and 7 bases from J, with 7 bases in between. The CDR3 runs to 11 residues. In germline, CDR1 is SQVTM, CDR2 ANQGSEA. The CDR3 DNA reads TGCAGCGTTGATCGGGGAAATGAGCAGTTCTTC. Its translation is CSVDRGNEQFF.

J is TRBJ2-1 and V is TRBV6-6, with D unclear. The CDR3 covers 11 residues. CDR1 MNHNY and CDR2 SVGAGI come from the germline V gene (reference sequence). Between the trimmed V and J ends, which lost 5 bases and 9 bases, there was a span of 8 bases. CDR3 sequence: CASSRNGEQFF. The CDR3 bases are TGTGCCAGCAGTCGTAACGGTGAGCAGTTCTTC.

This clone showed up just a few times. The chain has TRBV2 and TRBJ2-4; TRBD1 might be the D (5 bases). V gave up 3 bases and J gave up 7 bases, with 10 bases separating them. The CDR3 extends over 13 amino acids. Germline values: CDR1 SNHLY, CDR2 FYNNEI. This CDR3 reads CASSDLGVNIQYF. The DNA for the CDR3 is TGTGCCAGCAGTGATTTAGGGGTTAACATTCAGTACTTC.

In this sample, this clone turned up a few times. The junction and the germline gene differ at one end; a read error may be behind it. The chain carries TRBV28 and TRBJ2-5; 11 nucleotides agree with TRBD2. Looked up from germline, CDR1 is MDHEN and CDR2 is SYDVKM. This CDR3 spans 14 amino acids. As DNA, the CDR3 is TGCGTGTCGCGAACTAGCGGGAGTCCAGAGACCCAGTACTTC. Protein: CVSRTSGSPETQYF.

This chain uses TRBV7-2 with TRBJ2-1; D uncertain. V dropped 3 bases and J dropped 6 bases, with 9 bases sitting between them. Germline CDR1 is SGHTA and CDR2 is FQGNSA. The CDR3 consists of 13 residues. CDR3 sequence: CASSFQPVNEQFF. For the CDR3, the DNA is TGTGCCAGCAGCTTCCAACCCGTCAATGAGCAGTTCTTC.

The gene calls are TRBV29-1 and TRBJ2-2; 10 bases map to TRBD2. This CDR3 contains 16 residues. Germline CDR1 is SQVTM and CDR2 is ANQGSEA. With 0 bases clipped from V and 5 bases from J, the junction kept 6 bases outside the gene matches. CDR3 in DNA: TGCAGCGTTGAAGATTTCCCTAGCGGGAGAACCGGGGAGCTGTTTTTT. Protein product: CSVEDFPSGRTGELFF.